This T cell receptor beta chain was observed in a study of radiation and T cells in renal cell carcinoma. This CDR3 has 16 residues. The germline CDR1 and CDR2 sequences are WSHSY and SAAADI. V was pared by 1 base and J by 6 bases, with 17 bases between. The time point is: blood 2 weeks post-SBRT. Treatment denoted: 15 Gy SBRT to primary tumor, nephrectomy 4 weeks later. Clones were sequenced by immunoSEQ multiplex PCR, and TCRdb holds only the in-frame ones, with some missing. The data contain 100,000 to 150,000 clones, approximately 80% of them singletons. J is TRBJ2-3 and V is TRBV10-2, with D perhaps matching TRBD2 (6 bases). Sequences were derived from blood, sampled from a patient whose treatment included radiotherapy and nephrectomy. This clonotype was sampled from a woman aged 60-70 years with renal cell carcinoma. The CDR3 bases are TGCGCCAGCAGTGAGTTAGCGCGGGGCCTGCGGGATACGCAGTATTTT. It is translated as CASSELARGLRDTQYF.